The subject of this entry is one T cell receptor (beta chain). This clonotype was detected only a few times. Its cognate antigen has yet to be identified. One junction end disagrees with the germline gene, perhaps due to a read error. From the germline V gene, CDR1 is SGDLS and CDR2 is YYNGEE. The CDR3 runs 13 residues from the cysteine to the phenylalanine. Only the CDR3 DNA stays, 39 bases, in frame from base 1. These data originate in a study of T-cell reconstitution after alpha-beta-depleted transplantation in children (dated by TCRdb to the mid-2010s). Describing the broader study: Using TCR repertoire profiling, the study quantitatively followed how T-cell immune reconstitution unfolded in children after TCRalphabeta/CD19-depleted allogeneic hematopoietic cell transplantation.

The library was produced with PCR. The sample was run on an Illumina HiSeq 2500. TCR libraries were prepared with molecular barcoding, using unique molecular identifiers to normalize TCRbeta repertoire quantification. The raw public reads went through TCRdb reprocessing: fastp at Q25, MiXCR clone calling, in-frame beta chains kept. Rows with a matching CDR3 protein are joined into one entry that keeps the most common DNA and genes. The sample profile shows hundreds of thousands of distinct CDR3 sequences; roughly a tenth of them were found once. Less than 5% of the sample lies in the top ten. Recombination connected TRBV9 to TRBJ1-1; too little of a D gene remains to name it. The source is a human donor who donated a stem cell graft to a child with acute myeloid leukemia. The starting material was PBMCs from the stem cell graft donor, obtained from the stem cell graft. CDR3 region: CASSDEKNTEAFF. The nucleotide sequence is TGTGCCAGCAGCGATGAAAAGAACACAGAAGCTTTCTTT.